This T cell receptor beta chain emerged from a study of T cell responses to AZD1222 COVID-19 vaccine (dated by TCRdb to about 2021). Turning to the overall study: AZD1222 recipients whose second dose came at about 4 weeks and those whose second dose came at about 12 weeks were combined into one group, since spike-specific TCR depth and breadth did not differ between the two schedules. Enrollment into the trials was organized by age into subgroups of 18-55, 56-69 and 70-plus years, and those subgroups contained roughly 150, 30 and 60 TCR-sequenced participants, respectively. A total of under 250 trial participants underwent TCR sequencing, of whom 207 had received two doses of AZD1222 and some 26 had received two doses of the MenACWY control vaccine. General findings and caveats noted by the study authors: Because no day 14 peak-response samples were available, repertoires were characterized only after the peak T cell response. Conclusions about previously exposed vaccinees are limited because only a handful of AZD1222 recipients were SARS-CoV-2 seropositive at baseline. Reportedly, almost half of the unique spike-specific TCRs recognized epitopes lying outside the regions that are mutated in the B.1.351 and B.1.1.7 variants. The vaccine-associated CD4 TCRs covered the entire spike protein, and the dominant responses fell in regions 160-218 and 743-854. After two AZD1222 doses, spike-specific TCR breadth and depth were significantly higher than at day 0 and than in MenACWY recipients. Participants were mostly white British and included more females than males, and it was suggested by the authors that clonal diversity may have been underestimated. The 56-69-year group was small, and its depth increase did not reach significance, likely because of low power.

This clone has only a few counts. Its specific antigen is unknown. No much larger clonotype is one base removed from it; base qualities were not supplied. Trimming costs V 0 bases and J 2 bases, and their ends lie 10 bases apart. CDR1 LGHNA and CDR2 YSLEER are derived from the germline V gene. From the cysteine up to the phenylalanine, the CDR3 has a length of 15 residues. Of all the DNA, just the CDR3 is kept, 45 bases in frame from base 1. Read against the paper, the sample's time point label means: baseline before first vaccination. Vaccinee samples came from UK trials COV001 and COV002, including a single-blind randomized controlled phase 2/3 trial of AZD1222 (ChAdOx1 nCoV-19) in healthy adults. Trial participant PBMC samples were collected at day 0 and day 28 after the second dose for TCRbeta chain sequencing. The CDR3 regions of human TCRbeta chains were subjected to immunosequencing. Processing in the source paper ran as follows. TCRs in the repertoires were compared against a reference library of SARS-CoV-2-specific TCRs that had been generated with the MIRA antigen-specificity platform. Breadth was defined as the fraction of unique TCRs that were SARS-CoV-2-associated. Depth was defined as the fraction of total T cells that were SARS-CoV-2-associated. Using the MIRA data, every spike-specific TCR was mapped to the spike region that the TCR reacted to and assigned to either a CD4 or a CD8 class. Log10-transformed breadth and depth values were compared by one-way ANOVA with Sidak's multiple comparisons tests. In its TCRdb copy, this immuneACCESS table keeps in-frame sequences only and misses some clones. Where compared with another copy, unresolved V genes explain less than half of these, and the others have no known cause. V, J and clone size were drawn from that table, and D and trimming were deduced from the DNA. This sample comprises over 95,000 clones, approximately 88% of them detected only once. Together, the top ten hold less than 3.5% of the sample.

This specimen was peripheral blood, taken on day 0 of AZD1222 vaccination. This clonotype originated in an adult in good health. The chain links TRBV4-3 with TRBJ1-2, with the D gene call left open. DNA sequence: TGCGCCAGCAGCCAAGATAGGTGGTCGAACTATGGCTACACCTTC. This translates into CASSQDRWSNYGYTF.